These 6 T cell receptor beta chains were all obtained from the same sample, sequenced in a study of blood T cell repertoires in COVID-19. Sequencing was performed with immunoSEQ multiplex PCR; in TCRdb, only in-frame clones are kept and a portion is missing. Seen here are approximately 440,000 clones, roughly 91% observed once, and the top ten hold 0.55% to 0.75%. Sequenced material: PBMCs or T cells enriched from blood (not recorded which). The receptor set was obtained from a man younger than 35 who had recovered from COVID-19.

V and J are TRBV4-1 and TRBJ1-2; the D gene is possibly TRBD1 (5 bases). V was clipped by 1 base and J by 4 bases, with 10 bases between them. The V gene's germline CDR1 is MGHRA and CDR2 YSYEKL. This CDR3 comprises 14 residues. CDR3 in DNA: TGCGCCAGCAGCCAAGCAGGGCTGGGCTATGGCTACACCTTC. Amino acid sequence: CASSQAGLGYGYTF.

The chain uses TRBV7-9 and TRBJ1-2; 9 nucleotides line up with TRBD1. The CDR3 covers 14 residues. Germline V lookup: CDR1 SEHNR, CDR2 FQNEAQ (reference sequence). Germline trimming cut 3 bases from V and 7 bases from J; bases unmatched to any gene: 6. CDR3 coding DNA: TGTGCCAGCAGCTTCCCGGACAGGGGAGGTGGCTACACCTTC. Amino acids: CASSFPDRGGGYTF.

This CDR3 is CAISESLGNQPQHF. In DNA form, the CDR3 reads TGTGCCATCAGTGAGTCCCTTGGCAATCAGCCCCAGCATTTT. The genes are TRBV10-3 and TRBJ1-5; D remains ambiguous. V dropped 0 bases and J dropped 2 bases, with 5 bases sitting between them. The CDR3 has 14 residues. Germline CDR1 is ENHRY and CDR2 is SYGVKD.

This rearrangement joins TRBV18 to TRBJ2-4; 9 bases match TRBD1. The germline CDR1 and CDR2 sequences are KGHSH and LQKENI. The ends lost 2 bases at V and 8 bases at J; junction bases unmatched: 4. The CDR3 loop spans 14 amino acids. The CDR3 here is CASSPTGGGDIQYF. DNA for the CDR3: TGTGCCAGCTCACCAACAGGGGGCGGGGACATTCAGTACTTC.

This chain joins TRBV18 and TRBJ2-1; D unresolved. The CDR3 spans 15 residues. Germline values: CDR1 KGHSH, CDR2 LQKENI. Trimming left V 3 bases short and J 0 bases short, with 9 bases between. The DNA for the CDR3 is TGTGCCAGCTCACCGTTACAGAGCTCCTACAATGAGCAGTTCTTC. Encoded protein: CASSPLQSSYNEQFF.

The chain combines TRBV28 with TRBJ2-1, with 12 positions matching TRBD2. This CDR3 region has 15 residues. Germline trimming cut 5 bases from V and 5 bases from J; bases unmatched to any gene: 4. Per the germline V gene, CDR1 is MDHEN and CDR2 is SYDVKM. In nucleotides, the CDR3 is TGTGCCAGCAGTCCGCGACTAGCGGGAGACAATGAGCAGTTCTTC. It translates to CASSPRLAGDNEQFF.